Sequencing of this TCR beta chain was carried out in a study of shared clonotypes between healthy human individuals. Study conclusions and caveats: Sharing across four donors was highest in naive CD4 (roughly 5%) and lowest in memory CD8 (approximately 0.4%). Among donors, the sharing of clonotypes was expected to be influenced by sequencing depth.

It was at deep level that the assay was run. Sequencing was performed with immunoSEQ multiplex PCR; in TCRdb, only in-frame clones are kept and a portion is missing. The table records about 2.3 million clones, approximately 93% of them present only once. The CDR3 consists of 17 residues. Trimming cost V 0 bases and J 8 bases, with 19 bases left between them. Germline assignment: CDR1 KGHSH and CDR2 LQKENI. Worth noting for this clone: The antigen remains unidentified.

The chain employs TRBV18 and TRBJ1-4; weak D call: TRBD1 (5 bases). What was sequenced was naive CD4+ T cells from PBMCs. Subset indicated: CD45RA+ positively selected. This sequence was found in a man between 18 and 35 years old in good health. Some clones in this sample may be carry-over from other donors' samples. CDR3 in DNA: TGTGCCAGCTCACCACCTGGGGGTGACCTGGTTTTGGAAAAACTGTTTTTT. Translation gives CASSPPGGDLVLEKLFF.